These 3 T cell receptor beta chains originate from one sample sequenced in a study of radiotherapy plus CTLA-4 blockade in lung cancer. The repertoire was sequenced with immunoSEQ multiplex PCR; TCRdb's copy has only in-frame clones and lacks some. Of 55,000 to 80,000 clones in the sample, 60% to 85% are singletons; the top ten hold approximately 4%. Sequencing used peripheral blood, obtained from a patient treated with radiotherapy plus ipilimumab. Source of these receptors: a human donor with non-small cell lung cancer who had a complete response to radiotherapy plus ipilimumab.

The chain couples TRBV7-9 to TRBJ2-3; D gene uncertain. This CDR3 region has 14 residues. The germline gives CDR1 SEHNR, CDR2 FQNEAQ (reference sequence). The ends were cut back, 4 bases at V and 0 bases at J, with 8 bases in the middle. As DNA, the CDR3 is TGTGCCAGCAGCTGGACGTCTAGCACAGATACGCAGTATTTT. Translating it yields CASSWTSSTDTQYF.

The chain carries TRBV6-5 and TRBJ1-2, with D possibly TRBD1 on 5 matching bases. CDR3 length: 15 residues. Trimming removed 5 bases from V and 0 bases from J, with 13 bases in between. Germline V gene lookup returns CDR1 MNHEY and CDR2 SVGAGI. The CDR3 loop is CASSLGHISNYGYTF. The CDR3 nucleotides are TGTGCCAGCAGTCTCGGACATATTTCTAACTATGGCTACACCTTC.

The V gene is TRBV7-8, the J gene TRBJ2-1; TRBD2 agrees at 16 bases. Germline-derived CDR1 and CDR2 are SGHVS and FQNEAQ. The CDR3 runs 16 residues. J gave up 5 bases and V 5 bases, and 3 bases lay outside the gene matches. The CDR3 nucleotides are TGTGCCAGCAGCCCGGGACTAGCGGGAGGGGACAATGAGCAGTTCTTC. This translates into CASSPGLAGGDNEQFF.